These T cell receptor beta chains were read from a single sample in a study of glioma-infiltrating T cells. MiXCR, run by TCRdb on the multiplex PCR reads, gives a single entry per CDR3 protein. The sample lists about 400,000 distinct CDR3 sequences, approximately 42% occurring once. Material for sequencing was glioma tissue, nonneoplastic brain tissue, or PBMCs (not recorded which). These receptors all stem from a human donor with low-grade glioma or glioblastoma, undergoing nonglioma brain surgery, or in good health (not recorded which). Both conserved end residues are part of each CDR3. D genes are given only for firm matches. The size of a clone is reported for some rows only, either as once, few or many, or as a class for expanded clones.

j_gene: TRBJ1-2
abundance: .
v_gene: TRBV20-1
d_gene: .
CDR3nt: TGCAGTGCTAGAGATGGTGCCTGGGGCTATGGCTACACCTTC
CDR3aa: CSARDGAWGYGYTF

j_gene: TRBJ2-1
abundance: .
v_gene: TRBV7-2
d_gene: TRBD2
CDR3nt: TGTGCCAGCAGCCCCTATAGCGGGATCGATAATGAGCAGTTCTTC
CDR3aa: CASSPYSGIDNEQFF

j_gene: TRBJ2-3
abundance: few
v_gene: TRBV6-2/TRBV6-3
d_gene: .
CDR3nt: TGTGCCATCTGGGTTGCCCCGAGGGTATCAGATACGCAGTATTTT
CDR3aa: CAIWVAPRVSDTQYF

j_gene: TRBJ2-1
abundance: .
v_gene: TRBV4-1
d_gene: TRBD2
CDR3nt: TGCGCCAGCAGCTCACTAGCGGAACCCTACAATGAGCAGTTCTTC
CDR3aa: CASSSLAEPYNEQFF

j_gene: TRBJ1-3
abundance: .
v_gene: TRBV5-1
d_gene: TRBD1
CDR3nt: TGCGCCAGCAGCGCGATAGGGACAGGGTTTGGAAACACCATATATTTT
CDR3aa: CASSAIGTGFGNTIYF

j_gene: TRBJ2-3
abundance: few
v_gene: TRBV20-1
d_gene: .
CDR3nt: TGCAGTGTCAGGAAGTGGGGAGCGGGCCAGATCACAGATACGCAGTATTTT
CDR3aa: CSVRKWGAGQITDTQYF

j_gene: TRBJ2-6
abundance: .
v_gene: TRBV28
d_gene: .
CDR3nt: TGTGCCAGCTACAGGGCTCGTGGGGCCAACGTCCTGACTTTC
CDR3aa: CASYRARGANVLTF

j_gene: TRBJ2-7
abundance: few
v_gene: TRBV14
d_gene: .
CDR3nt: TGTGCCAGCAGCCAAGGAGGAGTTTACGAGCAGTACTTC
CDR3aa: CASSQGGVYEQYF

j_gene: TRBJ1-1
abundance: .
v_gene: TRBV7-9
d_gene: TRBD1
CDR3nt: TGTGCCAGCAGCTTATGGGCGACAGGGCAGAACACTGAAGCTTTCTTT
CDR3aa: CASSLWATGQNTEAFF

j_gene: TRBJ2-1
abundance: few
v_gene: TRBV4-1
d_gene: .
CDR3nt: TGCGCCAGCAGCCAAGGACCGGGACCTAGTGAGCAGTTCTTC
CDR3aa: CASSQGPGPSEQFF

j_gene: TRBJ2-3
abundance: many
v_gene: TRBV20-1
d_gene: TRBD2
CDR3nt: TGCAGTGCTAGGGTCCTAGCGGGAGGTACAGATACGCAGTATTTT
CDR3aa: CSARVLAGGTDTQYF

j_gene: TRBJ2-3
abundance: few
v_gene: TRBV29-1
d_gene: .
CDR3nt: TGCAGCGTCGAAGTCGGCAGACCGGCAGATACGCAGTATTTT
CDR3aa: CSVEVGRPADTQYF

j_gene: TRBJ2-1
abundance: .
v_gene: TRBV20-1
d_gene: TRBD2
CDR3nt: TGCAGTGCTAGTCCGGGACTAGCGGGGGATAGCTCCTACAATGAGCAGTTCTTC
CDR3aa: CSASPGLAGDSSYNEQFF

j_gene: TRBJ2-5
abundance: .
v_gene: TRBV29-1
d_gene: .
CDR3nt: TGCAGCGTTGGGGGCTTACAAGAGACCCAGTACTTC
CDR3aa: CSVGGLQETQYF

j_gene: TRBJ1-2
abundance: many
v_gene: TRBV28
d_gene: .
CDR3nt: TGTGCCAGCAGTTTGTCCACAAACTATGGCTACACCTTC
CDR3aa: CASSLSTNYGYTF

j_gene: TRBJ2-7
abundance: many
v_gene: TRBV7-2
d_gene: .
CDR3nt: TGTGCCAGCAGTTCCGGTTCAACCTACGAGCAGTACTTC
CDR3aa: CASSSGSTYEQYF

j_gene: TRBJ2-1
abundance: .
v_gene: TRBV29-1
d_gene: .
CDR3nt: TGCAGCGCTCCGGTTGTAACCTACAATGAGCAGTTCTTC
CDR3aa: CSAPVVTYNEQFF

j_gene: TRBJ2-7
abundance: .
v_gene: TRBV5-4
d_gene: TRBD2
CDR3nt: TGTGCCAGCAGACCCTACGGGGGGAGTTACGAGCAGTACTTC
CDR3aa: CASRPYGGSYEQYF

j_gene: TRBJ1-1
abundance: few
v_gene: TRBV19
d_gene: .
CDR3nt: TGTGCCAGTGGGATACTCACTGAAGCTTTCTTT
CDR3aa: CASGILTEAFF

j_gene: TRBJ2-1
abundance: many
v_gene: TRBV20-1
d_gene: TRBD1
CDR3nt: TGCAGTGCTGTGGACAGGGGCTCCTACAATGAGCAGTTCTTC
CDR3aa: CSAVDRGSYNEQFF

j_gene: TRBJ1-2
abundance: many
v_gene: TRBV7-9
d_gene: .
CDR3nt: TGTGCCAGCAGCTTCAGGGAATATGGCTACACCTTC
CDR3aa: CASSFREYGYTF

j_gene: TRBJ2-1
abundance: .
v_gene: TRBV7-9
d_gene: .
CDR3nt: TGTGCCAGCAGCTTAGGGAGGGTTGAGCAGCTCTTC
CDR3aa: CASSLGRVEQLF

j_gene: TRBJ1-5
abundance: many
v_gene: TRBV28
d_gene: .
CDR3nt: TGTGCCAGCAGTGCCCTTTGGGGAGGGAGCAATCAGCCCCAGCATTTT
CDR3aa: CASSALWGGSNQPQHF

j_gene: TRBJ2-1
abundance: many
v_gene: TRBV6-1
d_gene: .
CDR3nt: TGTGCCAGCAGTGGTACAGGGTACGAGCAGTTCTTC
CDR3aa: CASSGTGYEQFF

j_gene: TRBJ2-3
abundance: many
v_gene: TRBV27
d_gene: TRBD1
CDR3nt: TGTGCCAGCAGCTACTCGACAGGGGTGGGCGAAGATACGCAGTATTTT
CDR3aa: CASSYSTGVGEDTQYF

j_gene: TRBJ2-3
abundance: .
v_gene: TRBV5-4
d_gene: TRBD2
CDR3nt: TGTGCCAGCCGGACTAGCGGATCTAGCACAGATACGCAGTATTTT
CDR3aa: CASRTSGSSTDTQYF

j_gene: TRBJ1-5
abundance: medium-sized
v_gene: TRBV28
d_gene: .
CDR3nt: TGTGCCAGCAGTTCGCCCGGGACACCCCAGATGCCCCAGCATTTT
CDR3aa: CASSSPGTPQMPQHF

j_gene: TRBJ2-7
abundance: few
v_gene: TRBV20-1
d_gene: TRBD1
CDR3nt: TGCAGTGCAACGACAGGGGAGAAGTCCTACGAGCAGTACTTC
CDR3aa: CSATTGEKSYEQYF

j_gene: TRBJ2-1
abundance: few
v_gene: TRBV7-8
d_gene: TRBD2
CDR3nt: TGTGCCAGCAGCCCGACGGGGACTAGTTGGGGGGGACCCTACAATGAGCAGTTCTTC
CDR3aa: CASSPTGTSWGGPYNEQFF

j_gene: TRBJ2-7
abundance: once
v_gene: TRBV7-2
d_gene: TRBD2
CDR3nt: TGTGCCAGCAGCTCCGGGACTAGCGGTACCTCCTACGAGCAGTACTTC
CDR3aa: CASSSGTSGTSYEQYF

j_gene: TRBJ2-1
abundance: .
v_gene: TRBV20-1
d_gene: TRBD2
CDR3nt: TGCAGTGCTAGAGATAGGACTAGCGGAGTCTACAATGAGCAGTTCTTC
CDR3aa: CSARDRTSGVYNEQFF